The 21 T cell receptor beta chains reported below all come from one sample, sequenced in a study of T cell responses to AZD1222 COVID-19 vaccine (dated by TCRdb to the early 2020s). Library prep was done by the immunoSEQ multiplex PCR assay. The table comes from immuneACCESS by way of TCRdb, which keeps in-frame sequences with V and J called. Part of the clones is missing from these tables; in studies checked, under half for an unresolved V gene and the rest for unknown reasons. For this sample there are 120,000 or so clones; 84% appear just once. About 27% of the sample goes to the ten largest clones. According to the study, the label for this sample's time point signals: about 28 days (+/-7) after the second vaccine dose. Material: peripheral blood, obtained 28 days after the second AZD1222 dose. The receptors come from an adult who received the AZD1222 COVID-19 vaccine.

J is TRBJ2-5 and V is TRBV5-6, with D uncertain. The CDR3 runs to 15 residues. V shed 1 base and J shed 5 bases, with 15 bases lying between them. CDR1 is SGHDT, CDR2 YYEEEE, per germline. The CDR3 is CASSLNHAIWETQYF. The CDR3 DNA follows: TGTGCCAGCAGCTTGAATCACGCGATTTGGGAGACCCAGTACTTC. Full variable domain (outside the CDR3, taken from reference TRBV5-6 and TRBJ2-5): DAGVTQSPTHLIKTRGQQVTLRCSPKSGHDTVSWYQQALGQGPQFIFQYYEEEERQRGNFPDRFSGHQFPNYSSELNVNALLLGDSALYLCASSLNHAIWETQYFGPGTRLLVL.

This clone has only one observation. The chain has TRBV6-2 or TRBV6-3 and TRBJ2-4, with 7 bases fitting TRBD1. The CDR3 is 19 amino acids. The germline V gene encodes CDR1 MNHEY and CDR2 SVGEGT. Trimming removed 0 bases from V and 0 bases from J; junction bases left unmatched: 11. This CDR3 is CASSYSPGTDPLAKNIQYF. DNA of the CDR3: TGTGCCAGCAGTTACTCCCCCGGGACAGACCCGCTAGCCAAAAACATTCAGTACTTC.

The CDR3 nucleotides read TGTGCCAGCAGGCCAATTTCGAATGAGCAGTTCTTC. Translation gives CASRPISNEQFF. The chain uses TRBV2 and TRBJ2-1; D call uncertain. The germline gives CDR1 SNHLY, CDR2 FYNNEI. V was clipped by 6 bases and J by 7 bases, with 10 bases between them. This CDR3 contains 12 residues. The variable domain in full, completed from reference TRBV2 and TRBJ2-1, reads EPEVTQTPSHQVTQMGQEVILRCVPISNHLYFYWYRQILGQKVEFLVSFYNNEISEKSEIFDDQFSVERPDGSNFTLKIRSTKLEDSAMYFCASRPISNEQFFGPGTRLTVL.

This clone was found a few times. The CDR3 bases are TGTGCCAGCAGCCCCCGGACAGGGAAAGAGATGAACACTGAAGCTTTCTTT. As protein: CASSPRTGKEMNTEAFF. This chain joins TRBV5-6 and TRBJ1-1, with 8 positions matching TRBD1. CDR1 is SGHDT, CDR2 YYEEEE, per germline. The V segment lost 4 bases and the J segment 0 bases; nucleotides outside the gene matches: 11. The CDR3 has 17 amino acids.

The chain uses TRBV7-9 and TRBJ1-4; D remains ambiguous. The CDR3 length is 19 residues. With 5 bases removed from V and 0 bases from J, the gap between germline ends came to 22 bases. CDR1 and CDR2 (germline): SEHNR, FQNEAQ (reference sequence). This chain's CDR3 is CASSAIMGGNAATNEKLFF. Written as DNA, the CDR3 is TGTGCCAGCAGCGCGATTATGGGAGGGAACGCTGCAACTAATGAAAAACTGTTTTTT.

The V and J genes are TRBV6-2 or TRBV6-3 and TRBJ2-3; tentative D call: TRBD2 (6 bases). The germline V and J ends were trimmed by 6 bases and 5 bases, with 15 bases remaining between them. Germline loops: CDR1 MNHEY, CDR2 SVGEGT. The CDR3 length is 14 residues. CDR3 coding DNA: TGTGCCAGCAGCGGACACTCTAGCGTAGATACGCAGTATTTT. Amino acid sequence: CASSGHSSVDTQYF.

This clone was found a few times. V and J are TRBV19 and TRBJ1-5; D gene ambiguous. CDR1 is LNHDA and CDR2 is SQIVND in the germline V gene (reference sequence). CDR3 size: 13 residues. Trimming removed 0 bases from V and 2 bases from J, with 2 bases in between. The CDR3 DNA is TGTGCCAGTAGTATAGACGGCAATCAGCCCCAGCATTTT. Its protein product is CASSIDGNQPQHF.

This chain joins TRBV6-1 and TRBJ1-5, with a possible D match to TRBD1 (6 bases). The ends were cut back, 3 bases at V and 9 bases at J, with 12 bases in the middle. CDR1 and CDR2 from the germline V gene are MNHNS and SASEGT. The CDR3 sequence is 13 residues long. The CDR3 region has the DNA TGTGCCAGCAGTGATTTACAGGGAGGGCCCCAGCATTTT. As protein: CASSDLQGGPQHF.

This chain uses TRBV12-1 with TRBJ2-7; the table names TRBD1, a call not compared with the DNA. TRBV12-1 is a pseudogene. CDR3 length: 15 amino acids. The CDR3 sequence: CASSRSTGGGGEQYF. The CDR3 DNA follows: TGTGCCAGCAGCCGTTCGACAGGGGGAGGTGGCGAGCAGTACTTC.

The chain couples TRBV30 to TRBJ1-2; 7 bases fit TRBD1. Germline V gene lookup returns CDR1 GTSNPN and CDR2 SVGIG (reference sequence). Germline trimming cut 3 bases from V and 7 bases from J; bases unmatched to any gene: 8. The CDR3 is 13 residues long. The CDR3 DNA reads TGTGCCTGGAGGGTAAAGGGGGCAGGTGGCTACACCTTC. Translation: CAWRVKGAGGYTF.

The CDR3 DNA reads as TGTGCCAGCAGTACGTGGGGGAGCAATCAGCCCCAGCATTTT. Translated: CASSTWGSNQPQHF. The chain combines TRBV7-9 with TRBJ1-5, with D maybe TRBD1 (5 bases). V lost 6 bases, J lost 1 base, and 10 bases lay in between. The CDR3 sequence is 14 residues long. The germline gives CDR1 SEHNR, CDR2 FQNEAQ (reference sequence).

On this clone itself: This CDR3 is also generated by other DNA sequences in the sample. The gene calls are TRBV28 and TRBJ1-2; 8 bases are a match to TRBD1. CDR3 size: 14 residues. Germline trimming cut 2 bases from V and 4 bases from J; bases unmatched to any gene: 3. Per the germline V gene, CDR1 is MDHEN and CDR2 is SYDVKM. This CDR3 reads CASSLPGQGYGYTF. CDR3 nucleotide sequence: TGTGCCAGCAGTTTACCTGGACAGGGCTATGGCTACACCTTC.

This chain connects TRBV9 to TRBJ1-1; no clear D gene. Trimming left V 0 bases short and J 2 bases short, with 8 bases between. This CDR3 spans 14 amino acids. In germline, CDR1 is SGDLS, CDR2 YYNGEE. In nucleotides, the CDR3 is TGTGCCAGCAGCGTAGACGGGTCCAACACTGAAGCTTTCTTT. Amino acids: CASSVDGSNTEAFF. The variable domain in full, with the rest retrieved from reference TRBV9 and TRBJ1-1, is DSGVTQTPKHLITATGQRVTLRCSPRSGDLSVYWYQQSLDQGLQFLIQYYNGEERAKGNILERFSAQQFPDLHSELNLSSLELGDSALYFCASSVDGSNTEAFFGQGTRLTVV.

The rearrangement links TRBV3-1 (or the pseudogene TRBV3-2) to TRBJ2-7; 11 nucleotides align to TRBD1. The CDR3 runs 16 residues. Per the germline V gene, CDR1 is LGHDT and CDR2 is YNNKEL (reference sequence). Trimming took 2 bases from V and 5 from J; bases not matched to a gene: 8. The CDR3 region has the DNA TGTGCCAGCAGCCAAAATGTCCCGGGACAGGGGGACGAGCAGTACTTC. It translates to CASSQNVPGQGDEQYF.

The V call is TRBV18, the J call TRBJ2-1; D may be TRBD1 (6 bases). V lost 3 bases and J lost 4, with 13 bases in between. Germline CDR1 KGHSH, CDR2 LQKENI. The CDR3 extends over 15 amino acids. The CDR3 region has the DNA TGTGCCAGCTCACCGGCCCTACAGGGATACAATGAGCAGTTCTTC. This gives the protein CASSPALQGYNEQFF.

This rearrangement joins TRBV3-1 (or the pseudogene TRBV3-2) to TRBJ2-1; 9 bases align to TRBD1. Germline CDR1 LGHDT, CDR2 YNNKEL (reference sequence). Germline trimming cut 0 bases from V and 4 bases from J; bases unmatched to any gene: 4. This CDR3 has 16 residues. The CDR3 spells CASSQDGTGYYNEQFF. Here the CDR3 DNA reads TGTGCCAGCAGCCAAGACGGGACAGGGTATTACAATGAGCAGTTCTTC.

This clone was picked up one time. J is TRBJ2-3 and V is TRBV7-8; 8 bases are shared with TRBD2. This CDR3 is built from 15 residues. CDR1 is SGHVS, CDR2 FQNEAQ, per germline. V was clipped by 4 bases and J by 5 bases; unmatched bases: 8. The CDR3 nucleotides read TGTGCCAGCAGCTACGACGGCGGGAGGAGAGATACGCAGTATTTT. The encoded protein is CASSYDGGRRDTQYF.

This chain uses TRBV11-2 with TRBJ1-1; D is undetermined. The CDR3 loop spans 12 amino acids. V was pared by 2 bases and J by 6 bases, with 7 bases between. CDR1 and CDR2 from the germline V gene are SGHAT and FQNNGV. The CDR3 spells CASSLLVPEAFF. As DNA, the CDR3 is TGTGCCAGCAGCTTACTGGTACCTGAAGCTTTCTTT.

This rearrangement joins TRBV6-2 or TRBV6-3 to TRBJ1-6, with 7 bases fitting TRBD1. The V gene end was trimmed by 2 bases and the J gene end by 6 bases; junction bases not matched to a gene: 10. This CDR3 has 17 residues. Looked up from germline, CDR1 is MNHEY and CDR2 is SVGEGT. The CDR3 protein is CASSYHTNRGPNSPLHF. CDR3 in DNA: TGTGCCAGCAGTTACCATACGAACAGGGGACCTAATTCACCCCTCCACTTT.

CDR3 region: CATRGWSSTDTQYF. CDR3 coding DNA: TGTGCCACCAGGGGCTGGTCCAGCACAGATACGCAGTATTTT. J is TRBJ2-3 and V is TRBV24-1; D not certain. Germline V lookup: CDR1 KGHDR, CDR2 SFDVKD. The germline V and J ends were trimmed by 7 bases and 0 bases, with 10 bases remaining between them. There are 14 residues in the CDR3.

This chain connects TRBV13 to TRBJ1-3; unclear D gene. Trimming removed 3 bases from V and 0 bases from J, with 6 bases in between. The CDR3 is 14 amino acids. Germline V gene lookup returns CDR1 PRHDT and CDR2 FYEKMQ (reference sequence). The chain's CDR3 is CASSFFFSGNTIYF. The CDR3 nucleotides read TGTGCCAGCAGCTTTTTCTTCTCTGGAAACACCATATATTTT. The full variable domain, rest sourced from reference TRBV13 and TRBJ1-3, is AAGVIQSPRHLIKEKRETATLKCYPIPRHDTVYWYQQGPGQDPQFLISFYEKMQSDKGSIPDRFSAQQFSDYHSELNMSSLELGDSALYFCASSFFFSGNTIYFGEGSWLTVV.